Listed below are T cell receptor beta chains from one sample, sequenced in a study of response to subunit inactivated influenza vaccine. One entry per CDR3 protein, called by TCRdb with MiXCR from the RT-PCR reads. The data contain 450,000 to 600,000 distinct CDR3 sequences, approximately 7.2% of them singletons. This material consisted of PBMCs from blood, taken around 25 months after vaccination. The source of these receptors is a man aged 45 to 75 who received an inactivated influenza vaccine. CDR3s include the opening cysteine and the closing phenylalanine or tryptophan. The D gene is left open where the match is weak. Clone sizes are given selectively: once, few, many, or a class where the clone is expanded.

v_gene	d_gene	abundance	j_gene	CDR3nt	CDR3aa
TRBV28	.	few	TRBJ1-2	TGTGCCAGCAGTTCGGTTCCGGACTATGGCTACACCTTC	CASSSVPDYGYTF
TRBV27	TRBD2	few	TRBJ2-3	TGTGCCAGCAGTCCCCTCGCGGGAGGGGATACAGATACGCAGTATTTT	CASSPLAGGDTDTQYF
TRBV7-6	.	.	TRBJ2-3	TGTGCCAGCAGCTTAGATGTGGGTGGGATTACAGATACGCAGTATTTT	CASSLDVGGITDTQYF
TRBV6-2/TRBV6-3	.	.	TRBJ2-1	TGTGCCAGCAGTTCGACAGAGTACAATGAGCAGTTCTTC	CASSSTEYNEQFF
TRBV5-1	.	many	TRBJ2-3	TGCGCCAGCAGCTTGGGAAGCAGGGAATATCTCACAGATACGCAGTATTTT	CASSLGSREYLTDTQYF
TRBV7-7	.	.	TRBJ2-3	TGTGCTAGCAGCCGGACACCTAGCACAGATACGCAGTATTTT	CASSRTPSTDTQYF
TRBV10-3	.	many	TRBJ2-3	TGTGCCATCAGTGGGAGCACAGATACGCAGTATTTT	CAISGSTDTQYF
TRBV14	.	many	TRBJ2-2	TGTGCCAGCAGCCAAGTAATAACAAACACCGGGGAGCTGTTTTTT	CASSQVITNTGELFF
TRBV12-3/TRBV12-4	TRBD1	few	TRBJ2-1	TGTGCCAGCAGAAAACAGGGGGCGAAGGATGAGCAGTTCTTC	CASRKQGAKDEQFF
TRBV20-1	.	few	TRBJ2-5	TGCAGTGCTAGAGATTCGCAGGACAGTCAAGAGACCCAGTACTTC	CSARDSQDSQETQYF
TRBV3-1	TRBD1	many	TRBJ1-1	TGTGCCAGCAGCTTCGGACAGGGAAGCACTGAAGCTTTCTTT	CASSFGQGSTEAFF
TRBV12-3/TRBV12-4	.	many	TRBJ2-5	TGTGCCAGCACCCCGGGGGCAGGGCGAGAGACCCAGTACTTC	CASTPGAGRETQYF
TRBV3-1	.	many	TRBJ1-1	TGTGCCAGCAGCCAGGGGGGGCCTTCCATCTTT	CASSQGGPSIF
TRBV27	TRBD2	.	TRBJ2-1	TGTGCCAGCAGTTTCCAACATAGCGGGAAACATTACAATGAGCAGTTCTTC	CASSFQHSGKHYNEQFF
TRBV7-2	.	.	TRBJ2-3	TGTGCCAGCAGCTTAAGGGCCACCCGATACAACACAGATACGCAGTATTTT	CASSLRATRYNTDTQYF
TRBV4-1	.	many	TRBJ1-6	TGCGCCAGCAGCCCCCTTATGGGACTAAATAATTCACCCCTCCACTTT	CASSPLMGLNNSPLHF
TRBV5-6	.	many	TRBJ2-1	TGTGCCAGCAGCTTGGGGGACTGGATCTACAATGAGCAGTTCTTC	CASSLGDWIYNEQFF
TRBV12-3/TRBV12-4	TRBD1	many	TRBJ1-4	TGTGCCAGCAGCCGGGACAGGGCAACTAATGAAAAACTGTTTTTT	CASSRDRATNEKLFF
TRBV20-1	TRBD2	few	TRBJ2-1	TGCAGTGCTAGAACAGGGACTAGCGTAAATGAGCAGTTCTTC	CSARTGTSVNEQFF
TRBV5-1	.	few	TRBJ1-6	TGCGCCAGCAGCGAAACAAGCTCCTATAATTCACCCCTCCACTTT	CASSETSSYNSPLHF
TRBV10-3	.	few	TRBJ2-3	TGTGCCATCAGTGCCGGGGCAAGCCTTAGCACAGATACGCAGTATTTT	CAISAGASLSTDTQYF
TRBV4-1	TRBD2	.	TRBJ2-5	TGCGCCAGCAGCCAAGACGATGCGGGGGATGAGACCCAGTACTTC	CASSQDDAGDETQYF
TRBV5-1	.	.	TRBJ2-1	TGCGCCAGCACACAACAGGAGTCAAATGAGCAGTTCTTC	CASTQQESNEQFF
TRBV3-1	.	.	TRBJ2-2	TGTGCCAGCAGCCAAGATCCCCCTTACCCAGGCACCGGGGAGCTGTTTTTT	CASSQDPPYPGTGELFF
TRBV20-1	TRBD2	many	TRBJ2-1	TGCAGTGCTAGAGATCTAAGGCGGGGGGTCTCCTACAATGAGCAGTTCTTC	CSARDLRRGVSYNEQFF
TRBV15	.	many	TRBJ1-3	TGTGCCACCAGCAGAGATCTCCCAGGCACGGGAAACACCATATATTTT	CATSRDLPGTGNTIYF
TRBV10-3	TRBD1	few	TRBJ2-7	TGTGCCATCAGCGATGCCAGGGACAGGACATACTACGAGCAGTACTTC	CAISDARDRTYYEQYF
TRBV5-1	TRBD2	.	TRBJ2-3	TGCGCCAGCAGATTCCTGGGACTAGCGACTAGCACAGATACGCAGTATTTT	CASRFLGLATSTDTQYF
TRBV5-4	TRBD2	.	TRBJ2-7	TGTGCCAGCAGCGTCAGTAGCGGGAGTTTTTACGAGCAGTACTTC	CASSVSSGSFYEQYF